Following are 2 T cell receptor beta chains from one sample sequenced in a study of glioma-infiltrating T cells. Using RNA template, CDR3s of TCR alpha and beta were amplified with iRepertoire arm-PCR. TCRdb used MiXCR to reprocess the multiplex PCR reads, holding one entry per CDR3 protein. The data contain 150,000 to 200,000 distinct CDR3 sequences, over 40% of them seen just once; the ten biggest clones take up around 5.3%. Material for sequencing was glioma tissue, nonneoplastic brain tissue, or PBMCs (not recorded which). Every receptor here comes from a human donor with low-grade glioma or glioblastoma, undergoing nonglioma brain surgery, or in good health (not recorded which).

This clonotype came up many times. The chain employs TRBV7-2 and TRBJ2-7, with D possibly being TRBD1 or TRBD2 (6 bases each). Germline V gene data show CDR1 as SGHTA and CDR2 as FQGNSA. The V end lost 2 bases, the J end lost 2 bases, and 10 bases lay between the germline ends. The CDR3 loop spans 14 amino acids. The CDR3 nucleotides read TGTGCCAGCAGCTTAAACGGGGGCCCCTACGAGCAGTACTTC. This codes for CASSLNGGPYEQYF. Variable domain in full (rest from reference TRBV7-2 and TRBJ2-7): GAGVSQSPSNKVTEKGKDVELRCDPISGHTALYWYRQSLGQGLEFLIYFQGNSAPDKSGLPSDRFSAERTGGSVSTLTIQRTQQEDSAVYLCASSLNGGPYEQYFGPGTRLTVT.

This clonotype was counted between two and nine times. The chain links TRBV5-1 to TRBJ2-5; 10 bases fit TRBD2. The CDR3 runs to 17 residues. Germline trimming cut 7 bases from V and 1 base from J; bases unmatched to any gene: 13. The V gene's germline CDR1 is SGHRS and CDR2 YFSETQ. CDR3 nucleotides: TGCGCCAGCGGACCTCGGGGTAGCGGGAGGACCCAAGAGACCCAGTACTTC. It encodes CASGPRGSGRTQETQYF. Looking up the rest from reference TRBV5-1 and TRBJ2-5 gives the full variable domain: KAGVTQTPRYLIKTRGQQVTLSCSPISGHRSVSWYQQTPGQGLQFLFEYFSETQRNKGNFPGRFSGRQFSNSRSEMNVSTLELGDSALYLCASGPRGSGRTQETQYFGPGTRLLVL.